This T cell receptor beta chain was identified during a study of T cells in Graves' hyperthyroidism and ophthalmopathy. RNA transcripts served as the template for amplifying TCR beta CDR3 regions. The TCR CDR3 was amplified in a first-round RT-PCR using the HTBI primer set. TCRdb analysed the multiplex PCR reads with MiXCR anew, one entry per CDR3 protein. The sample includes 340,000 or so distinct CDR3 sequences, approximately 16% of them seen just once. This clonotype was counted between two and nine times. Its specificity is unknown. Orbital computed tomography, thyroid ultrasound, serum thyroxine and TRAb, and clinical symptoms together informed the diagnoses. General study points: Most clonotypes expanded in the thyroid (above 0.001) were also present in blood. The model identified upcoming ophthalmopathy a median approximately six months ahead of onset.

This TCR came from a young man with Graves' hyperthyroidism. The sequenced sample was blood.

The CDR3 region has the DNA TGCAGCGTAACCGGGGGGACCGGGGAGCTGTTTTTT. Translated: CSVTGGTGELFF. The J gene is TRBJ2-2, the V gene TRBV29-1, with 7 positions matching TRBD2. There are 12 residues in the CDR3. CDR1 and CDR2 from the germline V gene are SQVTM and ANQGSEA. Trimming removed 6 bases from V and 5 bases from J; junction bases left unmatched: 3.